This TCR beta chain is drawn from a study of human T cells and chemical hapten exposure. Points from the study as a whole: Patch test score rose with PT1 expanded TCR count, significant at thresholds 8, 16 and 32, not 4.

The sample's time point: patch test 2, 6 weeks after DPC sensitization. Regarding treatment: therapeutic diphenylcyclopropenone sensitization with weekly scalp DPC. Trimming left V 4 bases short and J 0 bases short, with 6 bases between. This CDR3 comprises 13 residues. CDR1 and CDR2 (germline): SNHLY, FYNNEI. For this clonotype: What it binds is unknown.

Each CDR3 protein gets one entry after TCRdb re-called the RACE reads with MiXCR. Counted here are approximately 40,000 distinct CDR3 sequences, 3% to 3.5% occurring once; the ten biggest clones make up 6.7%. The specimen comprised whole blood, sampled in connection with sensitization to the hapten diphenylcyclopropenone (DPC). The V gene is TRBV2, the J gene TRBJ1-2; unclear D gene. The TCR originated in a man aged 40-50 years with alopecia areata. Some clones in this sample may be carry-over from other donors' samples. The CDR3 DNA reads as TGTGCCAGCAGTGCATCGCCTAACTATGGCTACACCTTC. Protein sequence: CASSASPNYGYTF.